This TCR beta chain was recorded in a study of cytomegalovirus exposure and HLA in healthy donors. The overall study: Caucasian-associated ancestry cluster membership applied to approximately 81% of 398 genotyped donors.

Overall study results and limits: HLA restriction was apparent for most CMV-associated TCR beta chains in a later analysis. The study designated 150 to 200 TCR beta chains cytomegalovirus-associated.

The study ran its PCR with 60 Vbeta and 13 Jbeta primers. Sequenced by immunoSEQ multiplex PCR; TCRdb stores in-frame clones only, minus some. Counted here are around 300,000 clones, around 90% occurring once; the ten biggest clones make up roughly 2%. Comments on this clone: What it binds is unknown.

The V gene's germline CDR1 is MNHNS and CDR2 SASEGT. Trimming took 5 bases from V and 4 from J, leaving 6 bases between them. The CDR3 spans 12 residues. The receptor's source is a young woman in good health and CMV-seronegative. Sequencing used PBMCs. The chain uses TRBV6-1 and TRBJ2-1; D call uncertain. The CDR3 region has the DNA TGTGCCAGCAGTTCGGTTTACAATGAGCAGTTCTTC. Its translation: CASSSVYNEQFF.